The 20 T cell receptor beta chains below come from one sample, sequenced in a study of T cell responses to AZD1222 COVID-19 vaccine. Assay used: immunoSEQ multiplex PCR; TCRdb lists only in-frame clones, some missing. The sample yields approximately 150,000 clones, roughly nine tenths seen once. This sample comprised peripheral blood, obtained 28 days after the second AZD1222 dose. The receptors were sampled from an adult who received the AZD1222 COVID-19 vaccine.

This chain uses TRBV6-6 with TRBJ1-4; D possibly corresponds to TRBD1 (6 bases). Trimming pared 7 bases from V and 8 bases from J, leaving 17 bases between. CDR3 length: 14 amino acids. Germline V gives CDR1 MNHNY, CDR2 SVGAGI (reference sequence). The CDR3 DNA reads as TGTGCCAGCACCACGGCGGGGGCGGGGGAAAAACTGTTTTTT. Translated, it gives CASTTAGAGEKLFF.

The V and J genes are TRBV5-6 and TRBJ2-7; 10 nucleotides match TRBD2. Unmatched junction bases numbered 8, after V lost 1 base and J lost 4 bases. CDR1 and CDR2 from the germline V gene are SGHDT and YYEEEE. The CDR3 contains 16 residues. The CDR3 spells CASSLKAGGQQYEQYF. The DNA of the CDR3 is TGTGCCAGCAGCTTGAAAGCGGGAGGGCAACAGTACGAGCAGTACTTC.

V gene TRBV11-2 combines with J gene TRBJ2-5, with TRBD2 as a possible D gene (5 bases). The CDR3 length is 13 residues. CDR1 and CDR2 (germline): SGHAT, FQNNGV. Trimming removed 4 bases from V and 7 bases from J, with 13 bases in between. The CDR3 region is CASSSQRTVTQYF. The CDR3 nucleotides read TGTGCCAGCAGCTCCCAGCGGACTGTGACCCAGTACTTC.

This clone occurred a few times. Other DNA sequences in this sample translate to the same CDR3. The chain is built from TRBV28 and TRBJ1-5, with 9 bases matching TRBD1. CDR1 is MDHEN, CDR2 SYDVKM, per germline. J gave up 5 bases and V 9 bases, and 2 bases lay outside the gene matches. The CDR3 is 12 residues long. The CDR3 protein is CASRQGDQPQHF. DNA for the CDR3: TGTGCCAGTCGACAGGGGGATCAGCCCCAGCATTTT.

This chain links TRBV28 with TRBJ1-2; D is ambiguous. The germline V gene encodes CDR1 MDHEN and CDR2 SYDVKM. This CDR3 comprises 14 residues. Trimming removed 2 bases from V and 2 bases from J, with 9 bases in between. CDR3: CASSLTQANYGYTF. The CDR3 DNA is TGTGCCAGCAGTTTAACGCAGGCCAACTATGGCTACACCTTC.

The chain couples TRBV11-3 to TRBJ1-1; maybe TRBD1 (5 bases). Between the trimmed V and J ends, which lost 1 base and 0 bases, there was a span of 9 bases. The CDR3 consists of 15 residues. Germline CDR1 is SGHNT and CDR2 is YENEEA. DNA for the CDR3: TGTGCCAGCAGCTTAGGACGGACAATGAACACTGAAGCTTTCTTT. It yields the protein CASSLGRTMNTEAFF.

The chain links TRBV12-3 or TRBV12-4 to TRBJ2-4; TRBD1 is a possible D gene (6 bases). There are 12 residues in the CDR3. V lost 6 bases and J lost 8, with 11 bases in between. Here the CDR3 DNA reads TGTGCCAGCAGCTCCAGGGGCGACATTCAGTACTTC. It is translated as CASSSRGDIQYF.

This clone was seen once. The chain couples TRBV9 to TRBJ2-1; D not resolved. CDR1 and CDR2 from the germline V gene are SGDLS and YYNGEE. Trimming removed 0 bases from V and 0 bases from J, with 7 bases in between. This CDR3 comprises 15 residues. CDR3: CASSVGMSSYNEQFF. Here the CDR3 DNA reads TGTGCCAGCAGCGTAGGGATGAGCTCCTACAATGAGCAGTTCTTC.

CDR3 nucleotide sequence: TGTGCCAGCAGCTTAGGGGCGGGACAGGATCCTTCCCGAGGTAATGAAAAACTGTTTTTT. Translated: CASSLGAGQDPSRGNEKLFF. The chain has TRBV7-8 and TRBJ1-4; 8 nucleotides line up with TRBD1. Trimming cost V 1 base and J 4 bases; bases outside gene matches: 17. Germline-derived CDR1 and CDR2 are SGHVS and FQNEAQ. This CDR3 comprises 20 residues. Complete variable domain (other parts from reference TRBV7-8 and TRBJ1-4): GAGVSQSPRYKVAKRGQDVALRCDPISGHVSLFWYQQALGQGPEFLTYFQNEAQLDKSGLPSDRFFAERPEGSVSTLKIQRTQQEDSAVYLCASSLGAGQDPSRGNEKLFFGSGTQLSVL.

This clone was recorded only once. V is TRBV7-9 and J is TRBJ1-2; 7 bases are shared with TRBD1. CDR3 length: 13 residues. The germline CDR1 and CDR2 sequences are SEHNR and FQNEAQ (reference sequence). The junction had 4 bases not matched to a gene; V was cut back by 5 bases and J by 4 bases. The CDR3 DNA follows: TGTGCCAGCAGCGGGACAGAGACCTATGGCTACACCTTC. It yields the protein CASSGTETYGYTF.

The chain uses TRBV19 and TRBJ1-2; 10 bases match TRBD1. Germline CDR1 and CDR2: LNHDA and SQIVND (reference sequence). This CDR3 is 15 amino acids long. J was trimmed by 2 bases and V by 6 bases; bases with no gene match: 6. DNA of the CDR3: TGTGCCAGTAGACTACTGGGACAGGGGAACTATGGCTACACCTTC. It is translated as CASRLLGQGNYGYTF.

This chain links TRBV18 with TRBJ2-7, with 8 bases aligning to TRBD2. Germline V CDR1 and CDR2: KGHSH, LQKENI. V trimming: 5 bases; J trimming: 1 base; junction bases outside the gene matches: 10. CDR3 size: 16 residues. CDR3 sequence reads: CASSTTSGLASYEQYF. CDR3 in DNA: TGTGCCAGCTCAACCACTAGCGGCCTAGCTTCCTACGAGCAGTACTTC.

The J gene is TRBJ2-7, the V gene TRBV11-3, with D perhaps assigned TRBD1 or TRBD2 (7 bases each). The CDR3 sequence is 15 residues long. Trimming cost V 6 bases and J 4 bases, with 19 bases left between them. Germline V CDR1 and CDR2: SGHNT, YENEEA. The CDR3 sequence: CASSLRGSSGYEQYF. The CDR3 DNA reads TGTGCCAGCAGTCTCAGGGGGTCTAGCGGATACGAGCAGTACTTC.

CDR3 residues: CASSQSQGLGANVLTF. CDR3 DNA: TGTGCCAGCAGCCAATCCCAGGGGCTGGGGGCCAACGTCCTGACTTTC. This chain links TRBV4-2 with TRBJ2-6; D may be TRBD1 (6 bases). Trimming took 2 bases from V and 4 from J, leaving 12 bases between them. CDR1 and CDR2 (germline): LGHNA, YNFKEQ. This CDR3 contains 16 residues.

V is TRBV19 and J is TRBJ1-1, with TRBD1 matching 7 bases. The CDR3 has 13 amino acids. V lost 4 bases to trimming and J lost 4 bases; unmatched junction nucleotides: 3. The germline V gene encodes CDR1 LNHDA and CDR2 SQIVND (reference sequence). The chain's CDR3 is CASSRQGGTEAFF. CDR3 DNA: TGTGCCAGTAGTAGACAGGGAGGCACTGAAGCTTTCTTT.

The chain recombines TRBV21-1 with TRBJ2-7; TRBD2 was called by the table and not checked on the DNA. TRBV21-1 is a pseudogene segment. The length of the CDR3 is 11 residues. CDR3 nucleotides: TGTGCCAGCAGCAAAGGGAGCGAGCAGTACTTC. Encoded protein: CASSKGSEQYF.

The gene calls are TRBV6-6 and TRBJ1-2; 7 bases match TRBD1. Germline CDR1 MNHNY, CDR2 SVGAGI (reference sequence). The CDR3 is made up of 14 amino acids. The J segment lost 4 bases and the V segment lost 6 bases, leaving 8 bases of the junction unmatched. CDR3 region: CASRSTGPPYGYTF. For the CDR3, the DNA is TGTGCCAGCAGGTCGACAGGGCCCCCCTATGGCTACACCTTC.

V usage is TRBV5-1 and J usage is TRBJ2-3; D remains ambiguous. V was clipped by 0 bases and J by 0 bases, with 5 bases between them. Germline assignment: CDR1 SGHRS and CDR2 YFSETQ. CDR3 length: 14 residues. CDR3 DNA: TGCGCCAGCAGCTTGGTGCTTAGCACAGATACGCAGTATTTT. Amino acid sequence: CASSLVLSTDTQYF.

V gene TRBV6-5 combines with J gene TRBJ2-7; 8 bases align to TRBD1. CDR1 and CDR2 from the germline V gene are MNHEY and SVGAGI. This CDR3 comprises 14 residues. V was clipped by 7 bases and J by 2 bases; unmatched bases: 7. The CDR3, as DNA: TGTGCCAGCACCGAACGGGACAGGACCTACGAGCAGTACTTC. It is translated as CASTERDRTYEQYF.

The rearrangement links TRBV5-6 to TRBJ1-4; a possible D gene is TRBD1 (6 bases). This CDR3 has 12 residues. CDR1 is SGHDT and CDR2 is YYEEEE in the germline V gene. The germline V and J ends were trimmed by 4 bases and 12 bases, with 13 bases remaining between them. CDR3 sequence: CASSLLPGELFF. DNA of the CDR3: TGTGCCAGCAGCCTACTTCCAGGGGAACTGTTTTTT.